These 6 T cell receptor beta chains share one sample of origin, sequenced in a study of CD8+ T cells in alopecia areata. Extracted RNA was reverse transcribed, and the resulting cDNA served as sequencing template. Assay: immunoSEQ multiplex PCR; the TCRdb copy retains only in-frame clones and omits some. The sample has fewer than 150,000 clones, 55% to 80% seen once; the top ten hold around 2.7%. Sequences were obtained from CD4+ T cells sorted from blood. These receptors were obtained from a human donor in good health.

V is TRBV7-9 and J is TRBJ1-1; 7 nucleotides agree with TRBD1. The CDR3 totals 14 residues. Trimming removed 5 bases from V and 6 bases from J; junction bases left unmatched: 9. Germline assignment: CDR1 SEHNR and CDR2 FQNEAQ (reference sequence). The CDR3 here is CASSERQGGAEAFF. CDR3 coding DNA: TGTGCCAGCAGCGAGCGACAGGGAGGGGCTGAAGCTTTCTTT.

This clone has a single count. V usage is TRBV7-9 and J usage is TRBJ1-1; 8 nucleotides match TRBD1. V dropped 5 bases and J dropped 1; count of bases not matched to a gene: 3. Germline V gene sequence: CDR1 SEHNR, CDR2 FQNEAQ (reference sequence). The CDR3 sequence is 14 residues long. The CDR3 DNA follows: TGTGCCAGCAGCGCCCAGGGGGCGAACACTGAAGCTTTCTTT. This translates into CASSAQGANTEAFF.

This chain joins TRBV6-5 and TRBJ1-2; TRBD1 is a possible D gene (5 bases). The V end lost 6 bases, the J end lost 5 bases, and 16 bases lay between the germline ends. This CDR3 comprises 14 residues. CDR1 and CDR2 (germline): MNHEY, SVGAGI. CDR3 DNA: TGTGCCAGCAGGTTTCGCTCAGGGCAATATGGCTACACCTTC. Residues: CASRFRSGQYGYTF.

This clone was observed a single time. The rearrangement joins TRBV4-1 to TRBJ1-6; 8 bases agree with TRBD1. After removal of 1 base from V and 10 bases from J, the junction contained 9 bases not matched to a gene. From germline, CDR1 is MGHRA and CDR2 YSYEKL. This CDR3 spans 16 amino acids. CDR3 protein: CASSQGQGARRSPLHF. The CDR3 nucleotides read TGCGCCAGCAGCCAAGGGCAGGGGGCTCGTAGGTCACCCCTCCACTTT.

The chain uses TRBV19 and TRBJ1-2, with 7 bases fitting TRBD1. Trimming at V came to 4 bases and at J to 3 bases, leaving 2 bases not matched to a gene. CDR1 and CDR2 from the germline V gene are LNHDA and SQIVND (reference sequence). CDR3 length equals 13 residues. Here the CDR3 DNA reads TGTGCCAGTAGTAGGGACAGCTACTATGGCTACACCTTC. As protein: CASSRDSYYGYTF.

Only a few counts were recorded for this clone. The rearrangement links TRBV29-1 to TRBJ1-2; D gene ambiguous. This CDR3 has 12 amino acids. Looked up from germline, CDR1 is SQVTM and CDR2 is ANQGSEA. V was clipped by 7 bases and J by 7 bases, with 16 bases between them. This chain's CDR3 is CSAPGRNTGYTF. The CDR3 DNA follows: TGCAGCGCCCCAGGCAGGAATACTGGCTACACCTTC.